A single sample is the source of the 24 T cell receptor beta chains below, sequenced in a study of molecular identifiers for immune sequencing clone quantification (dated by TCRdb to 2017 to 2018). Library generation was performed with PCR. These reads were obtained on an Illumina HiSeq 4000. In TCRdb, the public reads were trimmed at Q25 with fastp and aligned with MiXCR, with productive beta chains retained. Rows with one shared CDR3 protein collapse into an entry with the most common genes and DNA. The sample table contains about 510,000 distinct CDR3 sequences; only one count was recorded for 20% to 25% of them. The ten largest clones capture about 0.8% of the sample. The sample consisted of naive CD8+ T cells from blood, with Jurkat cell RNA spiked in. The meaning of the sample's cell subset or site label: FACS-sorted CD8+CD4-CCR7+CD45RA+ naive T cells. These receptors were taken from a human donor in good health. Some libraries in this study had Jurkat cell RNA spiked in.

This rearrangement joins TRBV19 to TRBJ2-1; tentatively, D is TRBD2 (6 bases). The length of the CDR3 is 14 residues. CDR1 and CDR2 from the germline V gene are LNHDA and SQIVND (reference sequence). V lost 5 bases, J lost 6 bases, and 14 bases lay in between. CDR3 nucleotide sequence: TGTGCCAGTAGTGTTAGCGGCCCCCTCAATGAGCAGTTCTTC. Translated: CASSVSGPLNEQFF.

The chain uses TRBV19 and TRBJ2-7; TRBD1 aligns across 9 bases. Trimming at V came to 5 bases and at J to 2 bases, leaving 7 bases not matched to a gene. The germline V gene encodes CDR1 LNHDA and CDR2 SQIVND (reference sequence). This CDR3 is built from 15 residues. DNA of the CDR3: TGTGCCAGTAGTCCTGGGACAGGGCTGCCCTACGAGCAGTACTTC. Translated: CASSPGTGLPYEQYF.

This chain links TRBV19 with TRBJ1-5; a possible D gene is TRBD1 (5 bases). The length of the CDR3 is 16 residues. CDR1 is LNHDA, CDR2 SQIVND, per germline (reference sequence). V dropped 2 bases and J dropped 2 bases, with 13 bases sitting between them. CDR3 amino acids: CASSIWQGVGNQPQHF. CDR3 coding DNA: TGTGCCAGTAGTATATGGCAGGGAGTGGGCAATCAGCCCCAGCATTTT.

This clonotype was seen a few times. The CDR3 loop reads CASSPPGLAGYSYEQYF. The CDR3 region has the DNA TGTGCCAGCAGCCCGCCGGGACTAGCGGGATATTCCTACGAGCAGTACTTC. The chain recombines TRBV14 with TRBJ2-7, with 13 bases fitting TRBD2. V trimming: 4 bases; J trimming: 1 base; junction bases outside the gene matches: 7. CDR1 is SGHDN and CDR2 is FVKESK in the germline V gene. The CDR3 loop spans 17 amino acids.

The sample holds many counts of this clonotype. The V call is TRBV27, the J call TRBJ2-7; perhaps TRBD2 as D (6 bases). The germline gives CDR1 MNHEY, CDR2 SMNVEV (reference sequence). The V end was cut by 6 bases, the J end by 7 bases, with 22 bases between. There are 15 residues in the CDR3. As DNA, the CDR3 is TGTGCCAGCAGCCTAAGGACTACACAGCCTAGGGAGCAGTACTTC. Translating it yields CASSLRTTQPREQYF.

The rearrangement links TRBV7-6 to TRBJ2-2; D gene ambiguous. This CDR3 contains 14 residues. The V end lost 4 bases, the J end lost 0 bases, and 6 bases lay between the germline ends. Germline values: CDR1 SGHVS, CDR2 FNYEAQ. For the CDR3, the DNA is TGTGCCAGCAGCTCAGCGTCGAACACCGGGGAGCTGTTTTTT. Amino acids: CASSSASNTGELFF.

This chain connects TRBV7-9 to TRBJ1-1; TRBD1 matches 7 bases. The CDR3 has 14 amino acids. V trimming: 2 bases; J trimming: 6 bases; junction bases outside the gene matches: 6. Per germline, CDR1 SEHNR and CDR2 FQNEAQ (reference sequence). The DNA of the CDR3 is TGTGCCAGCAGCTTAACAAGGGGGCACTCTGAAGCTTTCTTT. Protein: CASSLTRGHSEAFF.

This clonotype came up a few times. The V gene is TRBV20-1, the J gene TRBJ1-1; no firm D call. V shed 0 bases and J shed 5 bases, with 13 bases lying between them. The CDR3 covers 14 residues. Germline V gene sequence: CDR1 DFQATT, CDR2 SNEGSKA (reference sequence). Here the CDR3 DNA reads TGCAGTGCTAGAGATCTCGCCGGTTGGACTGAAGCTTTCTTT. Protein sequence: CSARDLAGWTEAFF.

There are many counts of this clonotype. The CDR3 loop is CASSPPVAGDEKLFF. CDR3 nucleotides: TGTGCCAGCTCACCACCGGTGGCAGGTGATGAAAAACTGTTTTTT. The rearrangement links TRBV18 to TRBJ1-4; D is uncertain. This CDR3 has 15 amino acids. V lost 0 bases and J 6 bases, leaving 11 bases between the germline ends. Germline values: CDR1 KGHSH, CDR2 LQKENI.

Worth noting for this clonotype: This clone may be a read error of a much larger clone one base away. Here the CDR3 reads CASSLARLNEQFF. The CDR3 DNA reads as TGTGCCAGCAGCTTAGCTCGCTTGAATGAGCAGTTCTTC. The genes are TRBV11-2 and TRBJ2-1; D call uncertain. The CDR3 totals 13 residues. Germline values: CDR1 SGHAT, CDR2 FQNNGV. Trimming stripped 1 base from V and 7 bases from J, with 8 bases between. Full variable domain (rest looked up from reference TRBV11-2 and TRBJ2-1): EAGVAQSPRYKIIEKRQSVAFWCNPISGHATLYWYQQILGQGPKLLIQFQNNGVVDDSQLPKDRFSAERLKGVDSTLKIQPAKLEDSAVYLCASSLARLNEQFFGPGTRLTVL.

Regarding this clonotype: A much larger clonotype is one base distant, so this may be a read error. The chain links TRBV12-3 or TRBV12-4 to TRBJ1-4; D uncertain. This CDR3 spans 14 amino acids. The CDR3 spells CASSLDATNEKLLF. The CDR3 DNA sequence: TGTGCCAGCAGCCTTGATGCAACTAATGAAAAACTGCTTTTT.

This chain connects TRBV12-3 or TRBV12-4 to TRBJ2-3; D may be TRBD1 (5 bases). The CDR3 length is 17 residues. The germline V and J ends were trimmed by 2 bases and 5 bases, with 20 bases remaining between them. The CDR3 DNA reads TGTGCCAGCAGTTTATACCTACATAGGGGCGCCGGAGATACGCAGTATTTT. Encoded protein: CASSLYLHRGAGDTQYF.

This clonotype came up many times. The chain combines TRBV28 with TRBJ1-5; D uncertain. Germline values: CDR1 MDHEN, CDR2 SYDVKM. The V end was cut by 2 bases, the J end by 0 bases, with 8 bases between. The CDR3 contains 15 residues. CDR3 in amino acids: CASSLRSYSNQPQHF. DNA for the CDR3: TGTGCCAGCAGTTTACGGAGTTATAGCAATCAGCCCCAGCATTTT.

The chain carries TRBV19 and TRBJ2-4, with D hard to call. This CDR3 contains 13 residues. Germline V CDR1 and CDR2: LNHDA, SQIVND (reference sequence). The V and J ends lost 6 bases and 0 bases respectively, with 6 bases between them. DNA of the CDR3: TGTGCCAGTAGCCTACTAGCCAAAAACATTCAGTACTTC. Translating it yields CASSLLAKNIQYF.

The V gene is TRBV10-2, the J gene TRBJ1-1, with D possibly matching TRBD1 (5 bases). This CDR3 region has 14 residues. The germline V gene encodes CDR1 WSHSY and CDR2 SAAADI. V was clipped by 3 bases and J by 4 bases, with 12 bases between them. This CDR3 is CASSDSKGSTEAFF. The CDR3, as DNA: TGCGCCAGCAGTGATTCAAAGGGGTCCACTGAAGCTTTCTTT.

This clonotype was detected many times. Its ends do not fully match the called genes, so a read error is possible. The chain combines TRBV5-1 with TRBJ2-7; TRBD1 matches 10 bases. The CDR3 loop spans 13 amino acids. In germline, CDR1 is SGHRS, CDR2 YFSETQ. The chain's CDR3 is CASSSGQGDEQYF. DNA of the CDR3: TGTGCCAGCAGTTCCGGACAGGGGGACGAGCAGTACTTC.

This clonotype was observed a few times. Just one base apart from a much larger clone, this may be a read error. Because the CDR3 is missing its conserved closing phenylalanine or tryptophan, this is likely a read error. The chain uses TRBV5-1 and TRBJ2-7; D is undetermined. The germline V and J ends were trimmed by 3 bases and 5 bases, with 18 bases remaining between them. Germline CDR1 SGHRS, CDR2 YFSETQ. This CDR3 spans 15 amino acids. This CDR3 is CASSYIPGSPDEQYS. DNA for the CDR3: TGCGCCAGCAGCTACATCCCAGGCTCCCCTGACGAGCAGTACTCC.

This clonotype was seen ten or more times. The V call is TRBV27, the J call TRBJ1-4; 7 bases are a match to TRBD1. The CDR3 is 15 amino acids. CDR1 and CDR2 from the germline V gene are MNHEY and SMNVEV (reference sequence). Trimming took 4 bases from V and 8 from J; bases not matched to a gene: 10. The CDR3 DNA follows: TGTGCCAGCAGTTATGGTGTGGGGACAGAAGAAAAACTGTTTTTT. It yields the protein CASSYGVGTEEKLFF.

The chain couples TRBV4-1 to TRBJ2-1, with 8 bases matching TRBD2. Trimming at V came to 3 bases and at J to 4 bases, leaving 5 bases not matched to a gene. CDR3 length: 15 residues. Germline CDR1 reads MGHRA; CDR2 reads YSYEKL. The CDR3 spells CASSHPLAGYNEQFF. The DNA of the CDR3 is TGCGCCAGCAGCCACCCCTTAGCGGGGTACAATGAGCAGTTCTTC.

The gene calls are TRBV5-1 and TRBJ2-1; 8 nucleotides agree with TRBD2. The CDR3 totals 15 residues. After removal of 4 bases from V and 3 bases from J, the junction contained 6 bases not matched to a gene. Germline CDR1 is SGHRS and CDR2 is YFSETQ. CDR3 bases: TGCGCCAGCAGCATAAGCGGGGGCAACTACAATGAGCAGTTCTTC. Translated: CASSISGGNYNEQFF.

This chain connects TRBV20-1 to TRBJ2-3; TRBD2 matches 10 bases. The CDR3 extends over 16 amino acids. V lost 1 base and J lost 0; bases outside the gene matches: 4. CDR1 and CDR2 (germline): DFQATT, SNEGSKA (reference sequence). CDR3 in amino acids: CSARGVAGGSTDTQYF. The DNA of the CDR3 is TGCAGTGCTAGAGGGGTAGCGGGGGGCAGCACAGATACGCAGTATTTT.

The chain combines TRBV24-1 with TRBJ2-7, with unresolved D. The germline gives CDR1 KGHDR, CDR2 SFDVKD. This CDR3 contains 9 residues. V gave up 9 bases and J gave up 5 bases, with 4 bases separating them. CDR3 region: CATRNEQYF. The CDR3 bases are TGTGCCACCCGGAACGAGCAGTACTTC.

As concerns this clonotype: This sequence may be a read error, since a much larger clone differs from it by one base. The rearrangement uses TRBV19 and TRBJ1-5, with D perhaps matching TRBD1 (5 bases). The CDR3 contains 15 residues. Germline V gives CDR1 LNHDA, CDR2 SQIVND (reference sequence). With 5 bases removed from V and 6 bases from J, the gap between germline ends came to 17 bases. CDR3 region: CASSPFGGGSQPQHF. CDR3 sequence (DNA): TGTGCCAGTAGTCCATTCGGGGGGGGAAGTCAGCCCCAGCATTTT.

This clonotype was seen a handful of times. The chain employs TRBV29-1 and TRBJ1-2; 7 nucleotides match TRBD1. V was clipped by 5 bases and J by 4 bases; unmatched bases: 7. Germline V gene data show CDR1 as SQVTM and CDR2 as ANQGSEA. The CDR3 covers 13 residues. The CDR3 sequence is CSVPGGVIYGYTF. The CDR3 DNA reads TGCAGCGTTCCAGGGGGAGTAATCTATGGCTACACCTTC.